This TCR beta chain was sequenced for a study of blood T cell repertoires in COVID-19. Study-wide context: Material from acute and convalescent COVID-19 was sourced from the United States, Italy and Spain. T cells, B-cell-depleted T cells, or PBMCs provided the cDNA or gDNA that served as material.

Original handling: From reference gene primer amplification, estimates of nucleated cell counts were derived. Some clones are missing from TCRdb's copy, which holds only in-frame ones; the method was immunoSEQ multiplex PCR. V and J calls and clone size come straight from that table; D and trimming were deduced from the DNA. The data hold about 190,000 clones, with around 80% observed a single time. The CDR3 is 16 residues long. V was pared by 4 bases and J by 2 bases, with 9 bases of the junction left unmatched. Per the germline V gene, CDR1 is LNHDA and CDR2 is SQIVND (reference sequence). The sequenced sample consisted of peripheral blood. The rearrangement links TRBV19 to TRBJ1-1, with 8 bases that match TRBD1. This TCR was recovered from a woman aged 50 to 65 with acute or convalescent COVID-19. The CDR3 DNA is TGTGCCAGTAGTAAAGCAGGGGGCGCCCCCAACACTGAAGCTTTCTTT. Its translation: CASSKAGGAPNTEAFF. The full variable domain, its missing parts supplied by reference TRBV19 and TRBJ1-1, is DGGITQSPKYLFRKEGQNVTLSCEQNLNHDAMYWYRQDPGQGLRLIYYSQIVNDFQKGDIAEGYSVSREKKESFPLTVTSAQKNPTAFYLCASSKAGGAPNTEAFFGQGTRLTVV.